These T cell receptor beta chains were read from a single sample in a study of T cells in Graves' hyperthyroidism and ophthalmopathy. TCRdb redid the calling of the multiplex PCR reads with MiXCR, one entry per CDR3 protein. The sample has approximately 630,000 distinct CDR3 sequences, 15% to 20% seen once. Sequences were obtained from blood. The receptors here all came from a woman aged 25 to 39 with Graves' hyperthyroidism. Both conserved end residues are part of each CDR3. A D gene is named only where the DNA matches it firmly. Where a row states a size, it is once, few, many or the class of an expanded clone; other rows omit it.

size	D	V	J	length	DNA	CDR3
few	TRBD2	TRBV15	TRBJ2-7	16	TGTGCCACCAGCAGAGGAGGGACTACAATCCAGCGCGAGCAGTACTTC	CATSRGGTTIQREQYF
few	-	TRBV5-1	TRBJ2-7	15	TGCGCCAGCAGCTTGGCCGCGGGATCCACCTACGAGCAGTACTTC	CASSLAAGSTYEQYF
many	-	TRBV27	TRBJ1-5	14	TGTGCCAGCAGTTTACAGTCCTTAAATCAGCCCCAGCATTTT	CASSLQSLNQPQHF
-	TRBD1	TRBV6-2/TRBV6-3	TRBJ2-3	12	TGTGCCAGCAGTTTCGCGGACAGGGTACGGTATTTT	CASSFADRVRYF
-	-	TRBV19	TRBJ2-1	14	TGTGCCAGTAGTATAAGGTTGAGGGACAATGAGCAGTTCTTC	CASSIRLRDNEQFF
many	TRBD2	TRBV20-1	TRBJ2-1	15	TGCAGTGCTCCACGACTAGCGGAGACCTACAATGAGCAGTTCTTC	CSAPRLAETYNEQFF
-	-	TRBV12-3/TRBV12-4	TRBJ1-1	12	TGTGCCAGCACCCATATCGGCAATGAAGCTTTCTTT	CASTHIGNEAFF
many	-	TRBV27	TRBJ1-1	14	TGTGCCAGCAGGCTCCGGACTGGGTTTTTTGAAGCTTTCTTT	CASRLRTGFFEAFF
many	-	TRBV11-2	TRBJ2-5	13	TGTGCCAGCAGAGACTTCCTCGGTTGGTCCCAGTACTTC	CASRDFLGWSQYF
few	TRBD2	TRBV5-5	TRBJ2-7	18	TGTGCCAGCAGCCCTTGGACAGGGCTAGCGGGAGCATCCTACGAGCAGTACTTC	CASSPWTGLAGASYEQYF
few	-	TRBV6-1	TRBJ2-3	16	TGTGCCAGCAGTGATCCCGGGAGTAGAAACACAGATACGCAGTATTTT	CASSDPGSRNTDTQYF
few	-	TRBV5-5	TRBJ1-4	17	TGTGCCAGCAGCTCCCGGGCCCAGCGAGTGATTAATGAAAAACTGTTTTTT	CASSSRAQRVINEKLFF
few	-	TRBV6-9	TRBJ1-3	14	TGTGCCAGCAGTTACCAGGGAGCTGGAAACACCATATATTTT	CASSYQGAGNTIYF
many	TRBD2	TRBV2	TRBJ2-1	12	TGTGCCAGCAGTGGACTAGCCGATGAGCAGTTCTTC	CASSGLADEQFF
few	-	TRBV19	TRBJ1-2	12	TGTGCCAGTAGTATTGAGAACTATGGCTACACCTTC	CASSIENYGYTF
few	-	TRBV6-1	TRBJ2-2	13	TGTGCCAGCAGCACAGAAGGGGTCGGGGAGCTGTTTTTT	CASSTEGVGELFF
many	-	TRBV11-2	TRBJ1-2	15	TGTGCCAGCAGCCGGGGGTCGGGGGGCTTCTATGGCTACACCTTC	CASSRGSGGFYGYTF
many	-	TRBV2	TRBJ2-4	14	TGTGCCAGCAGTGAGCGGGTTCCAGGAAACATTCAGTACTTC	CASSERVPGNIQYF
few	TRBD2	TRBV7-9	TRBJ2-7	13	TGTGCCAGCAGCCCCCCGGGAGGGGACGAGCAGTACTTC	CASSPPGGDEQYF
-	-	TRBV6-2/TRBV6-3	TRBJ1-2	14	TGTGCCAGCAGTTACATCGGACCGGGCCAGGGCTACACCTTC	CASSYIGPGQGYTF
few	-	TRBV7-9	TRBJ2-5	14	TGTGCCAGCAGTCCCAATGGTCGGTATGAGACCCAGTACTTC	CASSPNGRYETQYF
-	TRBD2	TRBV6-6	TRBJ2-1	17	TGTGCCAGCAGTTACCTAGCGGGGAGCTCGACCTACAATGAGCAGTTCTTC	CASSYLAGSSTYNEQFF
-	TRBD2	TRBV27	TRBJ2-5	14	TGTGCCAGGTCGGGACTAGCGGGATGGGAGACCCAGTACTTC	CARSGLAGWETQYF
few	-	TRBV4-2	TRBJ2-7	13	TGTGCCAGCAGCCAAAGTGGAGTTTACGAGCAGTACTTC	CASSQSGVYEQYF
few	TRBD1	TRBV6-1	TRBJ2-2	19	TGTGCCAGCAGTTCCCTCGGGACAGGGGTCACAAGGAACACCGGGGAGCTGTTTTTT	CASSSLGTGVTRNTGELFF
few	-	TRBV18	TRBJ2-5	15	TGTGCCAGCTCACCTAAGACTATGACCCAAGAGACCCAGTACTTC	CASSPKTMTQETQYF
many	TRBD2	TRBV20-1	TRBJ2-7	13	TGCAGGGGCCAAGCGGGGGGCTCCTACGAGCAGTACTTC	CRGQAGGSYEQYF
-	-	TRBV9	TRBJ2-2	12	TGTGCCAGCAGCGTAGTATTCGGGGAGCTGTTTTTT	CASSVVFGELFF
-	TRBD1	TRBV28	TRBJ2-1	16	TGTGCCAGCAGTTTGGGGACAGGGGCCAATGTTAATGAGCAGTTCTTC	CASSLGTGANVNEQFF
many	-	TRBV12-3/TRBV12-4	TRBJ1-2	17	TGTGCCAGCAGTTTGGGTAGGGGCCGGCGGGTAAAGTATGGCTACACCTTC	CASSLGRGRRVKYGYTF
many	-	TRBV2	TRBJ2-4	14	TGTGCCAGCAGTGTCGAGACTAGGTTGAACATTCAGTACTTC	CASSVETRLNIQYF
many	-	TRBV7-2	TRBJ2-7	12	TGTGCCAGCAGCTTTATAGCGCGAGAGCAGTACTTC	CASSFIAREQYF
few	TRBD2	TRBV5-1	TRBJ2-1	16	TGCGCCAGCAGCTCGGGACTAGCGGGAGCTTACAATGAGCAGTTCTTC	CASSSGLAGAYNEQFF
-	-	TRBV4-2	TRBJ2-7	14	TGTGCCAGCAGCCAAGAGTTGAAGGCCTACGAGCAGTACTTC	CASSQELKAYEQYF
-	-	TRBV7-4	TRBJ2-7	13	TGTGCCAGCAGTCCCATGGGGCCCTACGAGCAGTACTTC	CASSPMGPYEQYF
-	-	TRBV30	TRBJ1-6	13	TGTGCCTGGAGGACGGAGGGCGTGCACACCCTCCACTTT	CAWRTEGVHTLHF
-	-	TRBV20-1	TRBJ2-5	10	TGCAGTGCTAGAACTTCGCTTGAGTACTTC	CSARTSLEYF
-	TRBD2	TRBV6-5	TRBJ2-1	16	TGTGCCAGCAGTTACGGACTAGCGGGAGCCCACAATGAGCAGTTCTTC	CASSYGLAGAHNEQFF
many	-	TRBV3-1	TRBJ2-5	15	TGTGCCAGCAGCCAAGATGGGTGGGGAGGAGAGACCCAGTACTTC	CASSQDGWGGETQYF
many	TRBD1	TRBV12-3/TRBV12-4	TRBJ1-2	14	TGTGCCAGCAGTGCCACCGGGACAGGGGTTGGCTACACCTTC	CASSATGTGVGYTF
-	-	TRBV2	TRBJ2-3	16	TGTGCCAGCAGTGAAGGGGTGGGGATTGTGGCAGATACGCAGTATTTT	CASSEGVGIVADTQYF
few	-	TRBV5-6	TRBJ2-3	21	TGTGCCAGCAGCTTATATCTGGCAGGGAGGTGGCTAGGACGAGCCACAGATACGCAGTATTTT	CASSLYLAGRWLGRATDTQYF
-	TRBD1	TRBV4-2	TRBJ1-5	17	TGTGCCAGCAGCCAATTGACAGGGTATGAGGACAATCAGCCCCAGCATTTT	CASSQLTGYEDNQPQHF
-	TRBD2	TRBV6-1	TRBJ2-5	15	TGTGCCAGCAGTGAAGCGGCGGGAGGGCCAGAGACCCAGTACTTC	CASSEAAGGPETQYF
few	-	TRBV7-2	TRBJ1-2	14	TGTGCCAGCAGCTTAGCGCAAGGGGACTATGGCTACACCTTC	CASSLAQGDYGYTF
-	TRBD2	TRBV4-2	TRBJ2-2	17	TGTGCCAGCAGCCAAGAAGGGAGCGGGGCGAACACCGGGGAGCTGTTTTTT	CASSQEGSGANTGELFF
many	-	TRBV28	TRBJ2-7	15	TGTGCCAGTTCCTTTGAGGGAACACCGCCCTACGAGCAGTACTTC	CASSFEGTPPYEQYF
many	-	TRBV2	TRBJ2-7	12	TGTGCCAGCTCGGATACTAGCACCGAGCAGTACTTC	CASSDTSTEQYF
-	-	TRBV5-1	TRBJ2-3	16	TGCGCCAGCAGCTTGGTAGTACAGGAGAGCACAGATACGCAGTATTTT	CASSLVVQESTDTQYF
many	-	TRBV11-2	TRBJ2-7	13	TGTGCCAGCAGCTTAGGGCGGATCTACGAGCAGTACTTC	CASSLGRIYEQYF
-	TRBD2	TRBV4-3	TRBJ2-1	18	TGCGCCAGCAGCCTTCGAGCCATAGGACTAGCGGGGTACAATGAGCAGTTCTTC	CASSLRAIGLAGYNEQFF
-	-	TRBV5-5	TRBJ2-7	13	TGTGCCAGCAGACCCGACGGGGCTGACGAGCAGTACTTC	CASRPDGADEQYF
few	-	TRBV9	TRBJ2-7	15	TGTGCCAGCAGCGTAGGGAGTGTCAGCTCCTACGAGCAGTACTTC	CASSVGSVSSYEQYF
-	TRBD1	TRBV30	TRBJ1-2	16	TGTGCCTGGAGCGAGAAAGACAGGGCAGGTCGCAGTGGCTACACCTTC	CAWSEKDRAGRSGYTF
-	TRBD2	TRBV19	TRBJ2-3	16	TGTGCCACCACCGCGACTAGCGGACGGGTCACAGATACGCAGTATTTT	CATTATSGRVTDTQYF
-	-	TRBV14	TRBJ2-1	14	TGTGCCAGCAGCCGACTAGGGGCCTACAATGAGCAGTTCTTC	CASSRLGAYNEQFF
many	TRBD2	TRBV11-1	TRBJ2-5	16	TGTGCCAGCAGCATTGGGACTACCCAGAGGGGAGAGACCCAGTACTTC	CASSIGTTQRGETQYF
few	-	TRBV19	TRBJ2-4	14	TGTGCCAGTAGTGCAGGTGCTCCCGGTTTCATTCAGTACTTC	CASSAGAPGFIQYF
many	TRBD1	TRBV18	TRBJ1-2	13	TGTGCCAGCTCACCGACAGGGGTCGATGGCTACACCTTC	CASSPTGVDGYTF
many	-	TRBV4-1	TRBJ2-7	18	TGCGCCAGCAGCCAAGAAAATCTTCAGGGAAGGGGCTCCTACGAGCAGTACTTC	CASSQENLQGRGSYEQYF